Listed below are T cell receptor beta chains from one sample, sequenced in a study of shared clonotypes between healthy human individuals. Only in-frame clones appear in the TCRdb table, and some are missing; sequencing was by immunoSEQ multiplex PCR. Of 450,000 or so clones listed, 77% are singletons. The material sequenced was PBMCs. The receptors were sampled from a woman between 40 and 55 years old in good health. Some clones in this sample may be carry-over from other donors' samples. The CDR3 runs from the conserved cysteine through the conserved F or W. Each record gives: D gene, J gene, V gene, clone size, CDR3 protein, CDR3 DNA. The D gene is left open where the match is weak. Rows give clone size only sometimes, using once, few, many, or a class for an expanded clone.

D gene: TRBD1; J gene: TRBJ1-5; V gene: TRBV4-1; clone size: .; CDR3 protein: CASSQDRGRGINQPQHF; CDR3 DNA: TGCGCCAGCAGCCAAGATCGCGGCAGGGGGATCAATCAGCCCCAGCATTTT
D gene: .; J gene: TRBJ2-7; V gene: TRBV7-2; clone size: .; CDR3 protein: CASSLRAVYEQYF; CDR3 DNA: TGTGCCAGCAGCTTAAGAGCGGTCTACGAGCAGTACTTC
D gene: .; J gene: TRBJ2-7; V gene: TRBV30; clone size: .; CDR3 protein: CAWSVKGAYEQYF; CDR3 DNA: TGTGCCTGGAGTGTGAAGGGGGCCTACGAGCAGTACTTC
D gene: .; J gene: TRBJ2-5; V gene: TRBV9; clone size: .; CDR3 protein: CASSPDGLQETQYF; CDR3 DNA: TGTGCCAGCAGCCCGGACGGCCTCCAAGAGACCCAGTACTTC
D gene: TRBD1; J gene: TRBJ2-7; V gene: TRBV27; clone size: few; CDR3 protein: CASSFGTGVYEQYF; CDR3 DNA: TGTGCCAGCAGTTTTGGGACAGGGGTCTACGAGCAGTACTTC
D gene: TRBD1; J gene: TRBJ1-4; V gene: TRBV5-1; clone size: .; CDR3 protein: CASSLGTGREKLFF; CDR3 DNA: TGCGCCAGCAGCTTGGGGACAGGGCGTGAAAAACTGTTTTTT
D gene: .; J gene: TRBJ2-5; V gene: TRBV27; clone size: once; CDR3 protein: CASSLWGPRAETQYF; CDR3 DNA: TGTGCCAGCAGTCTATGGGGGCCACGGGCTGAGACCCAGTACTTC
D gene: .; J gene: TRBJ2-3; V gene: TRBV5-1; clone size: .; CDR3 protein: CASSLINTQYF; CDR3 DNA: TGCGCCAGCAGCTTGATAAATACGCAGTATTTT
D gene: TRBD1; J gene: TRBJ2-3; V gene: TRBV7-9; clone size: once; CDR3 protein: CASSRDSSSTDTQYF; CDR3 DNA: TGTGCCAGCAGCAGGGACAGCTCTAGCACAGATACGCAGTATTTT
D gene: TRBD2; J gene: TRBJ2-3; V gene: TRBV28; clone size: .; CDR3 protein: CASSWSRAGGSDTQYF; CDR3 DNA: TGTGCCAGCAGTTGGTCTAGAGCGGGAGGGTCAGATACGCAGTATTTT
D gene: .; J gene: TRBJ1-4; V gene: TRBV4-3; clone size: .; CDR3 protein: CASSQGGGSRSMNEKLFF; CDR3 DNA: TGCGCCAGCAGCCAAGGGGGAGGTTCCCGATCAATGAATGAAAAACTGTTTTTT
D gene: .; J gene: TRBJ2-1; V gene: TRBV21-1; clone size: .; CDR3 protein: CASSKHRGLPCISYNEQFF; CDR3 DNA: TGTGCCAGCAGCAAACACAGGGGCTTGCCTTGTATCTCCTACAATGAGCAGTTCTTC
D gene: .; J gene: TRBJ2-1; V gene: TRBV30; clone size: .; CDR3 protein: CAWRTGLQPYNEQFF; CDR3 DNA: TGTGCCTGGAGAACGGGACTTCAACCCTACAATGAGCAGTTCTTC
D gene: .; J gene: TRBJ2-1; V gene: TRBV21-1; clone size: once; CDR3 protein: CASSRVTQGLAGGTSYNEQFF; CDR3 DNA: TGTGCCAGCAGCAGGGTTACGCAGGGACTAGCGGGAGGAACCTCCTACAATGAGCAGTTCTTC
D gene: .; J gene: TRBJ2-5; V gene: TRBV7-9; clone size: .; CDR3 protein: CASSRDSAQETQYF; CDR3 DNA: TGTGCCAGCAGCAGAGACAGCGCCCAAGAGACCCAGTACTTC
D gene: TRBD1; J gene: TRBJ2-7; V gene: TRBV7-9; clone size: few; CDR3 protein: CASRPGQGTYEQYF; CDR3 DNA: TGTGCCAGCAGACCCGGACAGGGCACCTACGAGCAGTACTTC
D gene: .; J gene: TRBJ2-1; V gene: TRBV6-6; clone size: .; CDR3 protein: CASSYGKVKDNEQFF; CDR3 DNA: TGTGCCAGCAGTTATGGGAAAGTGAAGGACAATGAGCAGTTCTTC
D gene: .; J gene: TRBJ2-7; V gene: TRBV9; clone size: .; CDR3 protein: CASSVVEGSYEQYF; CDR3 DNA: TGTGCCAGCAGCGTAGTGGAGGGGAGCTACGAGCAGTACTTC
D gene: TRBD2; J gene: TRBJ2-7; V gene: TRBV7-2; clone size: .; CDR3 protein: CASSRSWGGEQYF; CDR3 DNA: TGTGCCAGCAGCCGTTCTTGGGGGGGCGAGCAGTACTTC
D gene: .; J gene: TRBJ2-7; V gene: TRBV5-1; clone size: few; CDR3 protein: CASRVATSYSYEQYF; CDR3 DNA: TGCGCCAGCAGGGTGGCAACCAGTTACTCCTACGAGCAGTACTTC
D gene: TRBD1; J gene: TRBJ1-2; V gene: TRBV28; clone size: .; CDR3 protein: CASSRPDRAYGYTF; CDR3 DNA: TGTGCCAGCAGTCGACCGGACAGGGCCTATGGCTACACCTTC
D gene: .; J gene: TRBJ2-1; V gene: TRBV18; clone size: once; CDR3 protein: CASSPIGVSYNEQFF; CDR3 DNA: TGTGCCAGCTCACCAATCGGGGTTTCCTACAATGAGCAGTTCTTC
D gene: .; J gene: TRBJ2-5; V gene: TRBV7-9; clone size: .; CDR3 protein: CASSLAGDPTGETQYF; CDR3 DNA: TGTGCCAGCAGCTTAGCGGGGGACCCTACTGGGGAGACCCAGTACTTC
D gene: .; J gene: TRBJ1-2; V gene: TRBV6-1; clone size: .; CDR3 protein: CASSETWRSNYGYTF; CDR3 DNA: TGTGCCAGCAGTGAAACGTGGAGGTCTAACTATGGCTACACCTTC
D gene: TRBD2; J gene: TRBJ2-7; V gene: TRBV4-2; clone size: .; CDR3 protein: CASSQESRGRTYEQYF; CDR3 DNA: TGTGCCAGCAGCCAAGAATCCCGCGGGAGAACCTACGAGCAGTACTTC
D gene: .; J gene: TRBJ2-7; V gene: TRBV19; clone size: few; CDR3 protein: CASSQGPLRSYEQYF; CDR3 DNA: TGTGCCAGTAGTCAGGGACCTCTCCGCTCCTACGAGCAGTACTTC
D gene: .; J gene: TRBJ2-5; V gene: TRBV7-8; clone size: .; CDR3 protein: CASSPRGGEETQYF; CDR3 DNA: TGTGCCAGCAGCCCAAGGGGGGGAGAAGAGACCCAGTACTTC
D gene: .; J gene: TRBJ2-1; V gene: TRBV7-3; clone size: .; CDR3 protein: CASSLTSLRDEQFF; CDR3 DNA: TGTGCCAGCAGCTTAACCAGCTTGAGGGATGAGCAGTTCTTC
D gene: .; J gene: TRBJ1-2; V gene: TRBV7-9; clone size: .; CDR3 protein: CASSLIQGMHGYTF; CDR3 DNA: TGTGCCAGCAGCTTAATCCAGGGGATGCATGGCTACACCTTC
D gene: .; J gene: TRBJ2-7; V gene: TRBV11-2; clone size: .; CDR3 protein: CASSLDLGGGYEQYF; CDR3 DNA: TGTGCCAGCAGCTTAGATCTGGGAGGGGGGTACGAGCAGTACTTC
D gene: TRBD1; J gene: TRBJ1-4; V gene: TRBV5-4; clone size: .; CDR3 protein: CASSARGQGRKLFF; CDR3 DNA: TGTGCCAGCAGCGCTCGAGGACAGGGGCGAAAACTGTTTTTT